The clone carrying this T cell receptor beta chain has just a few counts. The antigen remains unidentified. Germline assignment: CDR1 MNHNS and CDR2 SASEGT. There are 14 residues in the CDR3. Trimming pared 6 bases from V and 0 bases from J, leaving 12 bases between. The sample belongs to a study of identical twins. A universal primer site was created by template switching, with the cDNA bearing unique molecular identifiers. TCRdb independently ran MiXCR on the 5' RACE reads; one entry per CDR3 protein. The profile shows a few hundred thousand distinct CDR3 sequences, 14% of them singletons. Broader study findings: Twin pairs had excess sharing that was weaker in beta out-of-frame sequences. With abundant cord blood beta clonotypes, insertions were fewer; memory repertoires showed no such pattern.

These data were also filed under a second study, of yellow fever vaccine responses in identical twins. That study adds: Vaccine-induced T cell responses in twins were reportedly observed to appear partly convergent, partly personalized.

The sequenced sample consisted of CD4+ T cells sorted from blood. The receptor's source is a woman aged 18-29 years in good health. V and J are TRBV6-1 and TRBJ2-7; D is unresolved. CDR3 amino acids: CASSHPGLSYEQYF. The CDR3 DNA reads TGTGCCAGCAGCCACCCCGGCCTCTCCTACGAGCAGTACTTC.